Below are 4 T cell receptor beta chains sequenced from a single sample in a study of monozygotic twins with inflammatory bowel disease. Reprocessing the 5' RACE reads, TCRdb reports a single entry for every CDR3 protein and omits DNA. Its clone listing holds around 200,000 distinct CDR3 sequences. The sequenced sample consisted of blood. Receptor source: a human donor with ulcerative colitis or Crohn's disease, or a healthy co-twin of an affected twin (not recorded which).

The chain's CDR3 is CASSLGPWQETQYF. The chain is built from TRBV4-1 and TRBJ2-5. Germline V gene data show CDR1 as MGHRA and CDR2 as YSYEKL. The CDR3 is 14 residues long.

V gene TRBV3-1 combines with J gene TRBJ2-5. CDR1 LGHDT and CDR2 YNNKEL come from the germline V gene (reference sequence). The CDR3 loop spans 13 amino acids. CDR3 sequence: CASSQRPSETQYF.

The chain employs TRBV12-3 or TRBV12-4 and TRBJ2-7. The CDR3 is made up of 16 amino acids. Here the CDR3 reads CASSLSGTQSSYEQYF.

V and J are TRBV5-1 and TRBJ2-1; the TCRdb call, TRBD1, lacks DNA for checking. Germline CDR1 SGHRS, CDR2 YFSETQ. The CDR3 spans 13 residues. The CDR3 is CASSWQGPNEQFF. The complete variable domain, with remaining parts taken from reference TRBV5-1 and TRBJ2-1, reads KAGVTQTPRYLIKTRGQQVTLSCSPISGHRSVSWYQQTPGQGLQFLFEYFSETQRNKGNFPGRFSGRQFSNSRSEMNVSTLELGDSALYLCASSWQGPNEQFFGPGTRLTVL.